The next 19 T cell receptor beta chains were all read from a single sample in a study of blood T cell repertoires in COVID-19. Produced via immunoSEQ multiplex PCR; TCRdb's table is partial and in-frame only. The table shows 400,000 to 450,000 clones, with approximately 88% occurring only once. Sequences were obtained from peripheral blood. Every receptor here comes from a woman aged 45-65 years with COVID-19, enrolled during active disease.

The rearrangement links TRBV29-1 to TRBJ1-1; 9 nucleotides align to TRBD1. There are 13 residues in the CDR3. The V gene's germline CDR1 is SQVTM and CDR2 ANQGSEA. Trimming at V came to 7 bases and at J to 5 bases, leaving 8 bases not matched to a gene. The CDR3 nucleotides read TGCAGCGGAGGCTCGGGACAGGGTACTGAAGCTTTCTTT. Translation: CSGGSGQGTEAFF.

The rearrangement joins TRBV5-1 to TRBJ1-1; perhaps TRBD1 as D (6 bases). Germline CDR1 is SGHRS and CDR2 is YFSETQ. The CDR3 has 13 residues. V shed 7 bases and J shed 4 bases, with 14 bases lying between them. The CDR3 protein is CASHQGPGTEAFF. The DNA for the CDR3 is TGCGCCAGCCACCAGGGGCCGGGCACTGAAGCTTTCTTT. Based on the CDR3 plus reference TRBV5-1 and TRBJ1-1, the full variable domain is KAGVTQTPRYLIKTRGQQVTLSCSPISGHRSVSWYQQTPGQGLQFLFEYFSETQRNKGNFPGRFSGRQFSNSRSEMNVSTLELGDSALYLCASHQGPGTEAFFGQGTRLTVV.

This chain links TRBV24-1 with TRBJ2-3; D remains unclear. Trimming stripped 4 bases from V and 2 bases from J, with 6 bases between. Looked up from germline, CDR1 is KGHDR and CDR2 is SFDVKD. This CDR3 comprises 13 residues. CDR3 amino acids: CATSEGHTDTQYF. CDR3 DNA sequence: TGTGCCACCAGTGAGGGCCACACAGATACGCAGTATTTT.

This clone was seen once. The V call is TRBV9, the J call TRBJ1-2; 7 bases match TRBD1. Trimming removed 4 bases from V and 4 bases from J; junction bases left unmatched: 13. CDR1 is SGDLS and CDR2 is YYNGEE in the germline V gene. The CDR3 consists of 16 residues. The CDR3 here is CASSSPEGAGSYGYTF. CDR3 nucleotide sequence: TGTGCCAGCAGCTCCCCCGAGGGGGCAGGATCCTATGGCTACACCTTC. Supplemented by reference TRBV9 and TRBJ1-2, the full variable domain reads DSGVTQTPKHLITATGQRVTLRCSPRSGDLSVYWYQQSLDQGLQFLIQYYNGEERAKGNILERFSAQQFPDLHSELNLSSLELGDSALYFCASSSPEGAGSYGYTFGSGTRLTVV.

The CDR3: CATSRRTSGPYEQYF. In DNA, the CDR3 is TGTGCCACCAGCAGGAGGACTAGCGGACCCTACGAGCAGTACTTC. V is TRBV15 and J is TRBJ2-7, with 10 bases aligning to TRBD2. CDR3 length: 15 amino acids. Germline V gene lookup returns CDR1 LNHNV and CDR2 YYDKDF (reference sequence). Trimming at V came to 3 bases and at J to 2 bases, leaving 4 bases not matched to a gene.

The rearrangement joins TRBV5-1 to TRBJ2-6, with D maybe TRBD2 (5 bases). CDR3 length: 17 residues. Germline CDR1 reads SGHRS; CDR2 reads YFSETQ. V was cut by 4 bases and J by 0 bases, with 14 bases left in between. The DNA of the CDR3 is TGCGCCAGCAGCCAAACAGTAGCGAGCTCTGGGGCCAACGTCCTGACTTTC. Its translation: CASSQTVASSGANVLTF.

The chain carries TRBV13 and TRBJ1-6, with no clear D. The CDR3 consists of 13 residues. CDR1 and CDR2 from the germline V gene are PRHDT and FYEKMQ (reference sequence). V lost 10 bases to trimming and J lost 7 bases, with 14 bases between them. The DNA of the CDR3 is TGTGCCACCCAGGCCAAGTTAAATTCACCCCTCCACTTT. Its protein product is CATQAKLNSPLHF.

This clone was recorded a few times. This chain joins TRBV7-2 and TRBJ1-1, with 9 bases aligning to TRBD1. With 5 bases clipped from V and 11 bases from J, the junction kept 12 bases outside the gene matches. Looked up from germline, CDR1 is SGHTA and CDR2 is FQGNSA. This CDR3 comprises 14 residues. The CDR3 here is CASSTSGTGFDAFF. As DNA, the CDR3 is TGTGCCAGCAGCACAAGCGGGACAGGGTTTGACGCTTTCTTT.

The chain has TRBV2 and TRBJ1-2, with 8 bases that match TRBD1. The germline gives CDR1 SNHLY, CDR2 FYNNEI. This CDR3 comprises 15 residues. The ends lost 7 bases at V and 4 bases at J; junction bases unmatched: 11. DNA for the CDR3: TGTGCCAGCATTCCAGGACAGGGTGGAGGCTATGGCTACACCTTC. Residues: CASIPGQGGGYGYTF.

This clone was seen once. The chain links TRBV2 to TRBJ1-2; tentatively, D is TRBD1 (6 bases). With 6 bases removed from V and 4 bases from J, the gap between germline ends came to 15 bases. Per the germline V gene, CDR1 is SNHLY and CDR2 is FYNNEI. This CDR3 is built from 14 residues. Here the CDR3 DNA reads TGTGCCAGCAGCGTCCCCGGGACACTCTATGGCTACACCTTC. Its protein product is CASSVPGTLYGYTF.

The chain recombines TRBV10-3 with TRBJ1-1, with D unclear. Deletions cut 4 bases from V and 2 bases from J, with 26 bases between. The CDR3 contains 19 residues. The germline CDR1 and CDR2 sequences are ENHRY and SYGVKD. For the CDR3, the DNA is TGTGCCATCAGTGGGGGAGAGGGAGAAATTTTCGGCCAAAACACTGAAGCTTTCTTT. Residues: CAISGGEGEIFGQNTEAFF.

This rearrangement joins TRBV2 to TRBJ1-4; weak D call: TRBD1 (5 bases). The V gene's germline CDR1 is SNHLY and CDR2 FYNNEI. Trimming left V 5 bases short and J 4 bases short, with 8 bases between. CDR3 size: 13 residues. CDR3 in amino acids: CASSRGLNEKLFF. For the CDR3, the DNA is TGTGCCAGCAGTCGGGGACTTAATGAAAAACTGTTTTTT.

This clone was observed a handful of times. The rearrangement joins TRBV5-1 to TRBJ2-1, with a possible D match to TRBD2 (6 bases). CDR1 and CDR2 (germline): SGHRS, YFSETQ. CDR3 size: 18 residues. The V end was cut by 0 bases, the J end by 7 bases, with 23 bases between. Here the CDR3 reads CASSLGLSGRGSRNEQFF. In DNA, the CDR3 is TGCGCCAGCAGCTTGGGGCTCTCAGGGCGGGGCTCGCGGAATGAGCAGTTCTTC.

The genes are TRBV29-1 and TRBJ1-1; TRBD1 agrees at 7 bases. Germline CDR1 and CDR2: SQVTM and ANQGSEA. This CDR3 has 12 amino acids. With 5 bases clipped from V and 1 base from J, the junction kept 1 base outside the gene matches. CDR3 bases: TGCAGCGTTTGGACAGGGAACACTGAAGCTTTCTTT. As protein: CSVWTGNTEAFF.

CDR3: CATSTGVRNEQYF. The CDR3 coding sequence is TGTGCCACCAGCACGGGGGTTCGGAACGAGCAGTACTTC. The rearrangement links TRBV15 to TRBJ2-7, with D possibly TRBD2 on 6 matching bases. The CDR3 loop spans 13 amino acids. V lost 4 bases and J 5 bases, leaving 12 bases between the germline ends. The germline V gene encodes CDR1 LNHNV and CDR2 YYDKDF (reference sequence).

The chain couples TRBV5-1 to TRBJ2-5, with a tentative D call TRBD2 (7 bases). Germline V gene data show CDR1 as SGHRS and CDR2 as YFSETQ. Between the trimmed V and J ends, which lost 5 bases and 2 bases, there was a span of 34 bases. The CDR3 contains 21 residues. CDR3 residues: CASSNSGGGGAVRDLQETQYF. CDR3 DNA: TGCGCCAGCAGTAACTCTGGTGGAGGGGGGGCGGTTCGGGACTTACAAGAGACCCAGTACTTC.

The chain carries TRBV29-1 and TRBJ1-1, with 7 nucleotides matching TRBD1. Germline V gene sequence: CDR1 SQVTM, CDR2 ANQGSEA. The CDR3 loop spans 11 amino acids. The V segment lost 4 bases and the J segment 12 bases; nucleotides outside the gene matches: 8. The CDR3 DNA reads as TGCAGCGTTGTTGACAGGGTAAATACTTTCTTT. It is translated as CSVVDRVNTFF.

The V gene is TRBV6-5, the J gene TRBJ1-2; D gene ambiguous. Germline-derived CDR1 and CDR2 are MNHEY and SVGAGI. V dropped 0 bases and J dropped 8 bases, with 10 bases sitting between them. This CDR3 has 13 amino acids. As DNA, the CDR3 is TGTGCCAGCAGTTACTCGAACAGCCAGGGCTACACCTTC. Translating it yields CASSYSNSQGYTF.

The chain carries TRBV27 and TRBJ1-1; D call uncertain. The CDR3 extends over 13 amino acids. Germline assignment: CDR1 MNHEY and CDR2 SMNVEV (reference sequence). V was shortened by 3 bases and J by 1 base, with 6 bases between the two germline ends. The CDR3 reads CASSFSQNTEAFF. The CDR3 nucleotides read TGTGCCAGCAGTTTTTCACAGAACACTGAAGCTTTCTTT.